This T cell receptor (beta chain) is drawn from a study of T-cell reconstitution after alpha-beta-depleted transplantation in children. Unique molecular identifiers featured in how the TCRbeta library was prepared. A single record per CDR3 protein comes from TCRdb applying MiXCR to the PCR reads. This table holds about 830,000 distinct CDR3 sequences, under 20% found once. V lost 6 bases and J lost 2; bases outside the gene matches: 9. The germline V gene encodes CDR1 KGHSH and CDR2 LQKENI. This CDR3 spans 15 amino acids. The receptor was isolated from a male patient between 5 and 17 years old who had a stem cell transplant for acute lymphoblastic leukemia, so the T cells may come from the graft donor. The specimen comprised PBMCs, mostly from graft donor cells, sampled 360 days after TCRalphabeta/CD19-depleted stem cell transplant. The chain employs TRBV18 and TRBJ1-1; TRBD1 aligns across 7 bases. The CDR3: CASSPDRRYNTEAFF. In DNA form, the CDR3 reads TGTGCCAGCTCTCCGGACAGGCGTTACAACACTGAAGCTTTCTTT.